The count of the clone carrying this T cell receptor beta chain is one. The run of the v3.0 immunoSEQ assay was at survey level. In sequencing, roughly 40,000-55,000 T-cell genomes per sample were targeted. Assay used: immunoSEQ multiplex PCR; TCRdb lists only in-frame clones, some missing. The table lists fewer than 30,000 clones, 65% to 85% of them singletons. The sample comes from a study of long-term antiretroviral therapy in people with HIV. The CDR3 length is 18 residues. V dropped 4 bases and J dropped 0; count of bases not matched to a gene: 7. Germline V gene data show CDR1 as SGHNT and CDR2 as YYREEE (reference sequence).

The clonotype was recovered from a man in his forties with HIV. The chain uses TRBV5-4 and TRBJ2-6, with TRBD2 matching over 10 bases. The sequences come from unsorted PBMCs, collected 3 years after starting antiretroviral therapy. This CDR3 is CASSGLAGVSSGANVLTF. CDR3 nucleotide sequence: TGTGCCAGCAGCGGGCTAGCGGGGGTTTCCTCTGGGGCCAACGTCCTGACTTTC.